A selection of T cell receptor beta chains follows, all from one sample in a study of OX40 agonist ivuxolimab in advanced cancers. The method was immunoSEQ multiplex PCR; TCRdb's version includes in-frame clones alone and lacks a portion of them. There are some 40,000 clones in the sample; around 84% occur only once, and approximately 15% lies in the top ten. The sample was CD4+ or CD8+ T cells sorted from blood, taken in a trial of the OX40 agonist ivuxolimab. Source of these receptors: an adult with an advanced solid tumor such as melanoma, head and neck, liver or kidney cancer. The CDR3 runs from the conserved cysteine through the conserved F or W.

TRBV6-5,TRBJ1-3,CASSYQPGGRNTIYF
TRBV4-3,TRBJ1-1,CASSQDRGAGTEAFF
TRBV7-8,TRBJ2-1,CASSPGLAGVHEQFF
TRBV11-3,TRBJ2-3,CASSGRGTSGSPAGDTQYF
TRBV7-8,TRBJ2-7,CASSLAGTGSSYEQYF
TRBV14,TRBJ2-3,CASSQLTGLLDTQYF
TRBV27,TRBJ2-1,CASSLLGRGGDDEQFF
TRBV6-5,TRBJ2-2,CASSSRQGLNTGELFF
TRBV14,TRBJ2-7,CASSPGTGAYEQYF
TRBV5-4,TRBJ2-7,CASSSGQGSLYEQYF
TRBV14,TRBJ1-2,CASSLIGQGLYGYTF
TRBV7-3,TRBJ2-3,CASSLSGDTQYF
TRBV15,TRBJ2-3,CATSRDKASTDTQYF
TRBV7-6,TRBJ1-4,CASSPRMGANEKLFF
TRBV6-1,TRBJ2-7,CASSELDRTDHEQYF
TRBV10-3,TRBJ2-1,CAISETLAGGYNEQFF
TRBV4-1,TRBJ2-5,CASSQEPSAVGLEETQYF
TRBV5-1,TRBJ2-1,CASSFRYRGRRIDNEQFF
TRBV2,TRBJ2-2,CASSERAVSTGELFF
TRBV6-5,TRBJ1-3,CASSSRDSGNTIYF
TRBV7-2,TRBJ1-2,CASSLEMGVRGYGYTF
TRBV9,TRBJ2-7,CASSPRTSRNYEQYF
TRBV5-6,TRBJ2-1,CASSLTSGGAGEQFF
TRBV19,TRBJ2-3,CASSMSGQGATDTQYF
TRBV11-2,TRBJ2-3,CASSLLSFRIDTQYF
TRBV9,TRBJ1-1,CASSWGQNTEAFF
TRBV6-5,TRBJ2-1,CASRGGSVYNEQFF
TRBV5-1,TRBJ1-1,CASSFAGGTEAFF
TRBV19,TRBJ2-5,CASSWGETQYF
TRBV4-3,TRBJ1-6,CASSQDKGSVNSPLHF
TRBV7-2,TRBJ2-2,CASSLATGGPGELFF
TRBV19,TRBJ2-1,CASSMGGVEQFF
TRBV25-1,TRBJ2-5,CASSDWMRDFQETQYF
TRBV4-2,TRBJ1-5,CASSQSTGDHRPQHF
TRBV11-2,TRBJ1-5,CASSQIWRWNQPQHF
TRBV18,TRBJ1-1,CASSQGDTEAFF
TRBV11-2,TRBJ2-3,CASPAGVGTDTQYF
TRBV7-3,TRBJ2-3,CASSSWTSGRESDTQYF
TRBV5-6,TRBJ1-1,CASSLEGAGTAFF
TRBV7-9,TRBJ2-7,CASSGTGGDYEQYF
TRBV7-9,TRBJ2-2,CASSLALRESNGELFF
TRBV23-1,TRBJ1-4,CATLKGLSESNEKLFF